The next 9 T cell receptor beta chains were all read from a single sample in a study of OX40 agonist ivuxolimab in advanced cancers. This table comes from immunoSEQ multiplex PCR, and its TCRdb copy is limited to in-frame clones, with some not included. The table shows under 65,000 clones, with about 88% occurring only once. This specimen was CD4+ or CD8+ T cells sorted from blood, taken in a trial of the OX40 agonist ivuxolimab. Every receptor here comes from an adult with an advanced solid tumor such as melanoma, head and neck, liver or kidney cancer.

In this sample, this clone turned up once. The chain combines TRBV7-2 with TRBJ2-5, with D unresolved. Trimming removed 3 bases from V and 0 bases from J, with 11 bases in between. Per the germline V gene, CDR1 is SGHTA and CDR2 is FQGNSA. This CDR3 contains 15 residues. CDR3 amino acids: CASSFQSANQETQYF. CDR3 DNA: TGTGCCAGCAGCTTTCAGAGCGCTAACCAAGAGACCCAGTACTTC.

This chain connects TRBV6-5 to TRBJ2-7; 9 positions agree with TRBD1. Germline V gives CDR1 MNHEY, CDR2 SVGAGI. The CDR3 is made up of 14 amino acids. V shed 5 bases and J 6 bases; nucleotides not matched to a gene: 8. The CDR3 loop is CASSTTGGPSEQYF. The CDR3 region has the DNA TGTGCCAGCAGTACAACAGGGGGCCCCTCCGAGCAGTACTTC.

The chain combines TRBV28 with TRBJ2-5, with D possibly TRBD2 on 5 matching bases. The CDR3 totals 15 residues. Trimming removed 4 bases at V and 1 base at J, with 13 bases between. The germline V gene encodes CDR1 MDHEN and CDR2 SYDVKM. In nucleotides, the CDR3 is TGTGCCAGCAGTTCCCAGCGGAACCTCCAAGAGACCCAGTACTTC. This encodes CASSSQRNLQETQYF. Based on the CDR3 plus reference TRBV28 and TRBJ2-5, the full variable domain is DVKVTQSSRYLVKRTGEKVFLECVQDMDHENMFWYRQDPGLGLRLIYFSYDVKMKEKGDIPEGYSVSREKKERFSLILESASTNQTSMYLCASSSQRNLQETQYFGPGTRLLVL.

The V and J genes are TRBV28 and TRBJ2-1; D gene uncertain. Trimming shortened V by 3 bases and J by 6 bases, and 15 bases separated the two germline ends. The germline CDR1 and CDR2 sequences are MDHEN and SYDVKM. The CDR3 sequence is 15 residues long. The CDR3 loop is CASSLRWVEANEQFF. CDR3 sequence (DNA): TGTGCCAGCAGTTTGAGGTGGGTAGAGGCCAATGAGCAGTTCTTC.

The chain links TRBV19 to TRBJ1-1, with D possibly matching TRBD1 (5 bases). Trimming pared 8 bases from V and 4 bases from J, leaving 23 bases between. The V gene's germline CDR1 is LNHDA and CDR2 SQIVND (reference sequence). CDR3 size: 16 residues. The chain's CDR3 is CASGYKASGLGTEAFF. CDR3 nucleotides: TGTGCCAGTGGCTATAAGGCTTCAGGGTTGGGCACTGAAGCTTTCTTT.

V is TRBV7-2 and J is TRBJ2-1; D possibly corresponds to TRBD2 (6 bases). Germline lookup yields CDR1 SGHTA and CDR2 FQGNSA. The CDR3 length is 16 residues. Deletions cut 1 base from V and 8 bases from J, with 18 bases between. The CDR3 here is CASSLDGDWGYYEQFF. The CDR3 coding sequence is TGTGCCAGCAGCTTAGATGGGGACTGGGGTTATTATGAGCAGTTCTTC.

The genes are TRBV4-3 and TRBJ1-1; D ambiguous. Trimming stripped 1 base from V and 4 bases from J, with 16 bases between. Germline V gene sequence: CDR1 LGHNA, CDR2 YSLEER. CDR3 length: 16 residues. CDR3 nucleotide sequence: TGCGCCAGCAGCCAAGGTGCCCGGGTCGGAGCCACTGAAGCTTTCTTT. Its protein product is CASSQGARVGATEAFF.

The gene calls are TRBV9 and TRBJ2-1, with 10 bases lining up with TRBD2. Germline V gives CDR1 SGDLS, CDR2 YYNGEE. V was clipped by 0 bases and J by 13 bases; unmatched bases: 7. CDR3 length equals 14 residues. The CDR3 nucleotides are TGTGCCAGCAGCGTAGTTTCTAGCGGGGGCCTACAGTTCTTC. It is translated as CASSVVSSGGLQFF.

The chain has TRBV28 and TRBJ2-5; 11 bases are a match to TRBD2. V dropped 5 bases and J dropped 5; count of bases not matched to a gene: 7. The germline V gene encodes CDR1 MDHEN and CDR2 SYDVKM. The CDR3 loop spans 15 amino acids. CDR3 protein: CASSALAGGQETQYF. CDR3 nucleotide sequence: TGTGCCAGCAGTGCCTTAGCGGGAGGGCAGGAGACCCAGTACTTC.